The next 13 T cell receptor beta chains were all read from a single sample in a study of blood T cell repertoires in COVID-19. Libraries were prepared by immunoSEQ multiplex PCR; TCRdb keeps only in-frame clonotypes and omits some of them. The data contain 85,000 to 110,000 clones, nearly 90% of them singletons. Specimen: peripheral blood. These receptors were collected from a man aged 45-65 years in a cohort sampled during active COVID-19.

This chain connects TRBV19 to TRBJ2-2; D might be TRBD1 (8 bases). The length of the CDR3 is 17 residues. V was trimmed by 3 bases and J by 4 bases, leaving 18 bases between them. The germline V gene encodes CDR1 LNHDA and CDR2 SQIVND (reference sequence). CDR3 sequence reads: CASSIGRRTGSTGELFF. The CDR3 coding sequence is TGTGCCAGTAGTATCGGGAGGCGGACAGGGTCCACCGGGGAGCTGTTTTTT.

The rearrangement joins TRBV3-1 (or the pseudogene TRBV3-2) to TRBJ1-2; weak D call: TRBD1 (5 bases). V shed 0 bases and J shed 5 bases, with 10 bases lying between them. The CDR3 sequence is 14 residues long. CDR1 LGHDT and CDR2 YNNKEL come from the germline V gene (reference sequence). The CDR3 DNA sequence: TGTGCCAGCAGCCAAGATCCGGGGGTATATGGCTACACCTTC. This translates into CASSQDPGVYGYTF.

The CDR3 loop is CASSGDIQYF. The CDR3 DNA follows: TGTGCCAGCTCAGGCGACATTCAGTACTTC. V gene TRBV7-8 combines with J gene TRBJ2-4; D ambiguous. The CDR3 spans 10 residues. Between the trimmed V and J ends, which lost 8 bases and 8 bases, there was a span of 7 bases. CDR1 and CDR2 from the germline V gene are SGHVS and FQNEAQ.

J is TRBJ1-6 and V is TRBV7-9; weak D call: TRBD1 (5 bases). This CDR3 spans 12 amino acids. CDR1 and CDR2 (germline): SEHNR, FQNEAQ (reference sequence). Trimming cost V 3 bases and J 9 bases, with 6 bases left between them. This chain's CDR3 is CASSFGGSPLHF. CDR3 DNA: TGTGCCAGCAGCTTCGGGGGTTCACCCCTCCACTTT.

The chain employs TRBV4-3 and TRBJ2-7; 8 bases line up with TRBD2. With 4 bases clipped from V and 4 bases from J, the junction kept 6 bases outside the gene matches. CDR3 size: 14 residues. Germline V gene sequence: CDR1 LGHNA, CDR2 YSLEER. The CDR3 protein is CASSRGREGYEQYF. DNA for the CDR3: TGCGCCAGCAGCCGCGGACGGGAGGGATACGAGCAGTACTTC.

The chain has TRBV24-1 and TRBJ2-5; 11 bases align to TRBD2. Germline CDR1 reads KGHDR; CDR2 reads SFDVKD. The CDR3 covers 15 residues. V dropped 3 bases and J dropped 5; count of bases not matched to a gene: 4. CDR3 residues: CATSDGSSGGETQYF. The DNA for the CDR3 is TGTGCCACCAGTGATGGGTCTAGCGGGGGGGAGACCCAGTACTTC.

The chain is built from TRBV6-2 or TRBV6-3 and TRBJ2-6; weak D call: TRBD1 (5 bases). V lost 5 bases and J 3 bases, leaving 17 bases between the germline ends. Germline V gene lookup returns CDR1 MNHEY and CDR2 SVGEGT. The length of the CDR3 is 17 residues. CDR3 region: CASSILAGSYGANVLTF. CDR3 nucleotides: TGTGCCAGCAGTATCTTAGCAGGGTCTTATGGGGCCAACGTCCTGACTTTC.

This clone has only one observation. The genes are TRBV4-3 and TRBJ2-5; 7 bases agree with TRBD2. The germline V gene has CDR1 LGHNA and CDR2 YSLEER. The CDR3 consists of 18 residues. V was pared by 1 base and J by 3 bases, with 14 bases of the junction left unmatched. The DNA of the CDR3 is TGCGCCAGCAGCCAAGGAGAGGGGTCCCGGCTAGCGGAAGAGACCCAGTACTTC. Protein sequence: CASSQGEGSRLAEETQYF.

This clone has a single count. The chain couples TRBV15 to TRBJ1-2; D gene ambiguous. V dropped 3 bases and J dropped 6 bases, with 11 bases sitting between them. CDR3 size: 13 residues. CDR1 and CDR2 from the germline V gene are LNHNV and YYDKDF (reference sequence). CDR3 nucleotides: TGTGCCACCAGCAGGGAGGACGAGCATGGCTACACCTTC. Amino acid sequence: CATSREDEHGYTF.

V and J are TRBV7-2 and TRBJ1-2, with 7 bases matching TRBD1. Germline loops: CDR1 SGHTA, CDR2 FQGNSA. Losses at the gene ends were 5 bases for V and 2 bases for J; bases not matched to a gene: 8. The CDR3 is 15 residues long. DNA of the CDR3: TGTGCCAGCAGCCCCAGCCGGGACAGCAACTATGGCTACACCTTC. It encodes CASSPSRDSNYGYTF. The entire variable domain, with the rest obtained from reference TRBV7-2 and TRBJ1-2, is as follows: GAGVSQSPSNKVTEKGKDVELRCDPISGHTALYWYRQSLGQGLEFLIYFQGNSAPDKSGLPSDRFSAERTGGSVSTLTIQRTQQEDSAVYLCASSPSRDSNYGYTFGSGTRLTVV.

This rearrangement joins TRBV6-2 or TRBV6-3 to TRBJ2-1; 12 bases are a match to TRBD2. The CDR3 is made up of 16 amino acids. The germline gives CDR1 MNHEY, CDR2 SVGEGT. V shed 2 bases and J 7 bases; nucleotides not matched to a gene: 6. The CDR3 DNA reads as TGTGCCAGCAGTTACCCTAGCGGGGGGGCGAGGAATGAGCAGTTCTTC. Amino acid sequence: CASSYPSGGARNEQFF.

The gene calls are TRBV5-1 and TRBJ2-2; a possible D gene is TRBD1 (5 bases). V dropped 0 bases and J dropped 0 bases, with 6 bases sitting between them. The CDR3 is 15 residues long. Germline CDR1 reads SGHRS; CDR2 reads YFSETQ. CDR3 region: CASSLEGANTGELFF. The DNA of the CDR3 is TGCGCCAGCAGCTTGGAAGGGGCGAACACCGGGGAGCTGTTTTTT.

The chain uses TRBV19 and TRBJ1-4, with 7 bases matching TRBD1. The CDR3 length is 13 residues. Trimming cost V 7 bases and J 7 bases; bases outside gene matches: 6. The germline V gene has CDR1 LNHDA and CDR2 SQIVND (reference sequence). CDR3 sequence reads: CASNAGGGEKLFF. Here the CDR3 DNA reads TGTGCCAGTAACGCAGGGGGTGGTGAAAAACTGTTTTTT.